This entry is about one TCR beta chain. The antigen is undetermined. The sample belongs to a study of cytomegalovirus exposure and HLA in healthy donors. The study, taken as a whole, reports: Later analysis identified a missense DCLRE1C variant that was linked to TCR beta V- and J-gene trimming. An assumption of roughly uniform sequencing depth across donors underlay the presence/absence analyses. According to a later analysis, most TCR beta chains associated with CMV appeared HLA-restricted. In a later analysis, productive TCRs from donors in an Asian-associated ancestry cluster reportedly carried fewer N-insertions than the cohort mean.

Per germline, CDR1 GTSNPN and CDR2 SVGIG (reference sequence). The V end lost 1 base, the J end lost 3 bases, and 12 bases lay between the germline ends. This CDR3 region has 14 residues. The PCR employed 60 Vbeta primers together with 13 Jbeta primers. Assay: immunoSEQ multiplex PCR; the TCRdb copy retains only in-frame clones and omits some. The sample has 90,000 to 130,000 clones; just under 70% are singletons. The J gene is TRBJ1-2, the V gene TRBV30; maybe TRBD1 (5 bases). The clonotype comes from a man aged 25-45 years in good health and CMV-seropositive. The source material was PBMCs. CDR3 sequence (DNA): TGTGCCTGGAGTGCAATGCGGGGGGACTATGGCTACACCTTC. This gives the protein CAWSAMRGDYGYTF.